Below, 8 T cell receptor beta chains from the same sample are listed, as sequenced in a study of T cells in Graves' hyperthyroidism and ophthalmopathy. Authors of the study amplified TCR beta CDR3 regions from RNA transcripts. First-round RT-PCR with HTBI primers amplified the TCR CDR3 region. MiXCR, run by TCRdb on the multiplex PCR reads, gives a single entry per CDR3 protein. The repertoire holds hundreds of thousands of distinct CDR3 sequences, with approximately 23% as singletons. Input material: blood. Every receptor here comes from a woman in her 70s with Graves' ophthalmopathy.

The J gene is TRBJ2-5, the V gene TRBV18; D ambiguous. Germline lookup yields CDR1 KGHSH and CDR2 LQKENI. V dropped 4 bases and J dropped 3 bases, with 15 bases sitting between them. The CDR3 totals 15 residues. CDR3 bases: TGTGCCAGCTCACGGAACGCAGGACCCGAAGAGACCCAGTACTTC. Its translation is CASSRNAGPEETQYF.

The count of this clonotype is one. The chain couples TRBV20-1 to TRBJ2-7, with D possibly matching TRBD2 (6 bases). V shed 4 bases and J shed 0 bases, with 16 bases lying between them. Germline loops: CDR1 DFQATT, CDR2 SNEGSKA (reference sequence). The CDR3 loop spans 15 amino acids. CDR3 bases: TGCAGTGCTACGAGGAGGGTCCCGAGCTCCTACGAGCAGTACTTC. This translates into CSATRRVPSSYEQYF.

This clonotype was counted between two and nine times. The DNA of the CDR3 is TGTGCCAGCACCCTAACTAGCGGGAGCGGGGATACGCAGTATTTT. As protein: CASTLTSGSGDTQYF. J is TRBJ2-3 and V is TRBV7-9, with 11 nucleotides matching TRBD2. Germline trimming cut 7 bases from V and 6 bases from J; bases unmatched to any gene: 9. Germline V gene sequence: CDR1 SEHNR, CDR2 FQNEAQ (reference sequence). The CDR3 is 15 residues long.

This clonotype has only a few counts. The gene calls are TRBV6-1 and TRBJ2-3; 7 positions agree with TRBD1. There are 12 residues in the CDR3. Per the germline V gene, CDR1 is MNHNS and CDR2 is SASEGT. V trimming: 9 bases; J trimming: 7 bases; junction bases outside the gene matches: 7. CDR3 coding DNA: TGTGCCAGTCACCCGGGACAGAATACGCAGTATTTT. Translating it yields CASHPGQNTQYF.

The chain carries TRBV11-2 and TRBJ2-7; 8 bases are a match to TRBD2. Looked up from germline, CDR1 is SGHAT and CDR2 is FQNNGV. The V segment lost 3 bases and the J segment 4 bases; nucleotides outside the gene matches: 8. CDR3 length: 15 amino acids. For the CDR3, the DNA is TGTGCCAGCAGCTTCGGGGCGGGAGGTCTATACGAGCAGTACTTC. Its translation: CASSFGAGGLYEQYF. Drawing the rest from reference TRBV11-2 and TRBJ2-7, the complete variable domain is EAGVAQSPRYKIIEKRQSVAFWCNPISGHATLYWYQQILGQGPKLLIQFQNNGVVDDSQLPKDRFSAERLKGVDSTLKIQPAKLEDSAVYLCASSFGAGGLYEQYFGPGTRLTVT.

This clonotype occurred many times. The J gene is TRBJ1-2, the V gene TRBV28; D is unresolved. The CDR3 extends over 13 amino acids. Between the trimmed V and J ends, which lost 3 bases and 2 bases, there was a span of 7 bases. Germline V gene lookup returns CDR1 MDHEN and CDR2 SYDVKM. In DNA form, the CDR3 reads TGTGCCAGCAGTTTGGGTTTCAACTATGGCTACACCTTC. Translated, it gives CASSLGFNYGYTF.

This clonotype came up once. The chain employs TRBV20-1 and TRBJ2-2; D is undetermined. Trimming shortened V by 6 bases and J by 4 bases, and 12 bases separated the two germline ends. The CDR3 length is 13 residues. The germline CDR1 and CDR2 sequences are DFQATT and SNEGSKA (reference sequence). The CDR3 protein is CSASGGTTGELFF. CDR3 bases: TGCAGTGCCTCCGGCGGAACCACCGGGGAGCTGTTTTTT.

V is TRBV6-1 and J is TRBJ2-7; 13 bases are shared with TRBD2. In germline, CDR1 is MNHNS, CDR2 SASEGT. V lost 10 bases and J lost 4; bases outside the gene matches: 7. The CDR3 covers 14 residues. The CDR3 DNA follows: TGTGCCACCTTAGTGACTAGCGGGAGGTACGAGCAGTACTTC. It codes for CATLVTSGRYEQYF.